Below, 6 T cell receptor beta chains from the same sample are listed, as sequenced in a study of early stage breast cancer tumors. Some clones are missing from TCRdb's copy, which holds only in-frame ones; the method was immunoSEQ multiplex PCR. This table holds some 21,000 clones, approximately 80% found once. Sample: blood. The receptors derive from a person between 55 and 69 years old with breast cancer.

This chain uses TRBV4-1 with TRBJ2-2, with 10 positions matching TRBD1. V lost 6 bases to trimming and J lost 4 bases; unmatched junction nucleotides: 8. The V gene's germline CDR1 is MGHRA and CDR2 YSYEKL. The CDR3 loop spans 16 amino acids. The CDR3 here is CASSQTGQGGTGELFF. The CDR3 nucleotides are TGCGCCAGCAGTCAAACCGGACAGGGGGGCACCGGGGAGCTGTTTTTT.

The rearrangement links TRBV7-8 to TRBJ2-1; 12 bases fit TRBD1. Germline V gene sequence: CDR1 SGHVS, CDR2 FQNEAQ. The CDR3 sequence is 15 residues long. The junction had 5 bases not matched to a gene; V was cut back by 3 bases and J by 8 bases. CDR3 nucleotide sequence: TGTGCCAGCAGCTTCTCCGGGACAGGGGGCGATGAGCAGTTCTTC. It translates to CASSFSGTGGDEQFF.

The V call is TRBV18, the J call TRBJ1-1, with D perhaps matching TRBD1 (5 bases). CDR3 length equals 14 residues. V dropped 3 bases and J dropped 4 bases, with 12 bases sitting between them. CDR1 KGHSH and CDR2 LQKENI come from the germline V gene. The CDR3 DNA follows: TGTGCCAGCTCACCTCAGGGTTCAGGCACTGAAGCTTTCTTT. Translated, it gives CASSPQGSGTEAFF.

V usage is TRBV15 and J usage is TRBJ2-2; D is ambiguous. The CDR3 length is 12 residues. The V gene lost 4 bases and the J gene lost 5 bases, with 5 bases spanning the gap. Looked up from germline, CDR1 is LNHNV and CDR2 is YYDKDF (reference sequence). The DNA for the CDR3 is TGTGCCACCAGCACGCTGACCGGGGAGCTGTTTTTT. This encodes CATSTLTGELFF.

The table lists this clone with a count of one. This sequence joins TRBV5-1 and TRBJ2-1; no clear D gene. The germline gives CDR1 SGHRS, CDR2 YFSETQ. This CDR3 spans 15 amino acids. V was cut by 0 bases and J by 5 bases, with 12 bases left in between. The CDR3, as DNA: TGCGCCAGCAGCTTGGGGCGTGGGTTTCACAATGAGCAGTTCTTC. This gives the protein CASSLGRGFHNEQFF.

This clone was observed a handful of times. The CDR3 loop reads CASSGAAATGNTIYF. Here the CDR3 DNA reads TGTGCCAGCAGTGGGGCGGCAGCTACTGGAAACACCATATATTTT. This chain connects TRBV27 to TRBJ1-3; D possibly corresponds to TRBD1 (5 bases). The V end lost 5 bases, the J end lost 2 bases, and 13 bases lay between the germline ends. Germline assignment: CDR1 MNHEY and CDR2 SMNVEV (reference sequence). This CDR3 contains 15 residues.